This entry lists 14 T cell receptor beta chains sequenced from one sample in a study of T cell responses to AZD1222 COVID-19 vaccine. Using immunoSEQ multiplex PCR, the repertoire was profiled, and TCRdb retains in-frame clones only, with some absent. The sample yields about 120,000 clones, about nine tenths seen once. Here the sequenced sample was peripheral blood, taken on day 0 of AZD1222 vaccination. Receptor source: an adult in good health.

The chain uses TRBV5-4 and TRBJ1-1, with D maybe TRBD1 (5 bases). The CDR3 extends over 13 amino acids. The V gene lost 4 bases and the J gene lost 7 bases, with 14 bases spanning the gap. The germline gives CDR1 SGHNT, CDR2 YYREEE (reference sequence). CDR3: CASSPTPGGEAFF. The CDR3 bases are TGTGCCAGCAGCCCAACACCGGGGGGTGAAGCTTTCTTT.

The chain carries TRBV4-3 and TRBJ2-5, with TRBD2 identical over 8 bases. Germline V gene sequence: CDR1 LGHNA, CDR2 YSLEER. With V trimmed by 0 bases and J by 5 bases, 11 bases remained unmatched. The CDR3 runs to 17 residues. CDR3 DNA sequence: TGCGCCAGCAGCCAAGATAGGGACGGGGGGGCCGCGGAGACCCAGTACTTC. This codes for CASSQDRDGGAAETQYF.

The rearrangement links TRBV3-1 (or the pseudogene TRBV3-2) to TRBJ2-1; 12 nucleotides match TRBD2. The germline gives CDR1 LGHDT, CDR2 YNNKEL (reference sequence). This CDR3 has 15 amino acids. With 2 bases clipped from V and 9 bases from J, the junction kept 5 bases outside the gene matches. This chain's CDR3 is CASSQLAGGPREQFF. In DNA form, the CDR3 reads TGTGCCAGCAGCCAACTAGCGGGGGGGCCTCGTGAGCAGTTCTTC.

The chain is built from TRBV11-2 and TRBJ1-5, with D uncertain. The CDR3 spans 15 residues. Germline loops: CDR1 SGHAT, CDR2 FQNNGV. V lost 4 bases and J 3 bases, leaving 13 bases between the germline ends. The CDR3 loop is CASSSEIDANQPQHF. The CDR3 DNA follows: TGTGCCAGCAGCTCCGAGATCGATGCCAATCAGCCCCAGCATTTT.

CDR3 sequence: CASSSGLRTSGGETQYF. CDR3 nucleotides: TGTGCCAGCAGCTCAGGGCTCCGGACTAGCGGGGGAGAGACCCAGTACTTC. This rearrangement joins TRBV3-1 (or the pseudogene TRBV3-2) to TRBJ2-5; 13 bases match TRBD2. The germline V gene encodes CDR1 LGHDT and CDR2 YNNKEL (reference sequence). The V segment lost 5 bases and the J segment 4 bases; nucleotides outside the gene matches: 10. This CDR3 is built from 17 residues.

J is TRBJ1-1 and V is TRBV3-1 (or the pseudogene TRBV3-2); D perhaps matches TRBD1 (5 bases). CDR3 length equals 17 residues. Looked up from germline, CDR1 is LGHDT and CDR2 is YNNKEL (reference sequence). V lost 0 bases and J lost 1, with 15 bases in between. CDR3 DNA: TGTGCCAGCAGCCAAGACATTTGGGGGGAGGAGAACACTGAAGCTTTCTTT. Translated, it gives CASSQDIWGEENTEAFF.

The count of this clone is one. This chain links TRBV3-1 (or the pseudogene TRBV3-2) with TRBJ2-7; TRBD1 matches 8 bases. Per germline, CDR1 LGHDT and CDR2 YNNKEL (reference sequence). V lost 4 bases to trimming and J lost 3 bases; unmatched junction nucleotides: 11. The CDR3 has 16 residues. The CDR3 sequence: CASSPLRRQGIYEQYF. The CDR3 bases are TGTGCCAGCAGCCCGCTCCGGAGACAGGGGATCTACGAGCAGTACTTC.

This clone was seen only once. In DNA, the CDR3 is TGCGCCAGCAGCCCCGGGCGGTGGAATAACTATGGCTACACCTTC. Residues: CASSPGRWNNYGYTF. The chain has TRBV5-1 and TRBJ1-2; D not certain. V was shortened by 4 bases and J by 1 base, with 14 bases between the two germline ends. The germline V gene has CDR1 SGHRS and CDR2 YFSETQ. CDR3 length: 15 amino acids.

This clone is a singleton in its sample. CDR3 loop: CASSESTLRPWAFF. The CDR3 DNA sequence: TGTGCCAGCAGTGAATCGACACTGAGGCCTTGGGCTTTCTTT. The chain couples TRBV6-1 to TRBJ1-1, with unresolved D. Germline loops: CDR1 MNHNS, CDR2 SASEGT. V lost 2 bases, J lost 11 bases, and 18 bases lay in between. This CDR3 is 14 amino acids long.

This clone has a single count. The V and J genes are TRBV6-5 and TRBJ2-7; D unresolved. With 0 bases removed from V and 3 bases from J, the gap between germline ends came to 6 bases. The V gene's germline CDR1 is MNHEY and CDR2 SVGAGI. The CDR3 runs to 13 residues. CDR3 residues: CASSYSRYYEQYF. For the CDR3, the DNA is TGTGCCAGCAGTTACTCTCGGTACTACGAGCAGTACTTC.

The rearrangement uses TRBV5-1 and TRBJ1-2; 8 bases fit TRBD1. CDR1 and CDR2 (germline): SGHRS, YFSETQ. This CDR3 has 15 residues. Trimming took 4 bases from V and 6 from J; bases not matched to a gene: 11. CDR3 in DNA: TGCGCCAGCAGCGCATCCCGCGGGACAGGAAATGGCTACACCTTC. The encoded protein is CASSASRGTGNGYTF.

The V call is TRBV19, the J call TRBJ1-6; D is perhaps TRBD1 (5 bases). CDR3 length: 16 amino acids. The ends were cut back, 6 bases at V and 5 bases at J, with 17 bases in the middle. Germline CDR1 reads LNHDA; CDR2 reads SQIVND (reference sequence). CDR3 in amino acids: CASRAGGIENNSPLHF. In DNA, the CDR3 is TGTGCCAGTAGGGCTGGGGGGATCGAAAATAATTCACCCCTCCACTTT.

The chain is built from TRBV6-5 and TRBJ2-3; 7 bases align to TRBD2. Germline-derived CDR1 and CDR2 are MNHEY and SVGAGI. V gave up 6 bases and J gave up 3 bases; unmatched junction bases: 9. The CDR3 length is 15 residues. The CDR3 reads CASSPTSARTDTQYF. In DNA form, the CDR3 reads TGTGCCAGCAGCCCCACTAGCGCCCGAACAGATACGCAGTATTTT.

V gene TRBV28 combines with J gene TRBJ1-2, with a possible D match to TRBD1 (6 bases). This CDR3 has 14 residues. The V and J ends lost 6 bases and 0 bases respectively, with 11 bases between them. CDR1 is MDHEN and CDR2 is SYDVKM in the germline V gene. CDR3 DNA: TGTGCCAGCAGCACCCAGGGGACTAACTATGGCTACACCTTC. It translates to CASSTQGTNYGYTF.